This TCR beta chain was captured in a study of blood T cell repertoires in COVID-19. Study in general: Whether acute or convalescent, the COVID-19 samples came from the United States, Italy and Spain.

Participant-given clinical history determined each cohort assignment. Authors' data handling: Amplification of reference gene primers provided the estimated nucleated cell counts. TCRdb keeps only in-frame clones here, not all; method: immunoSEQ multiplex PCR. V and J calls and clone size are as listed in that table; D and trimming were resolved from the DNA. This table has 250,000 to 300,000 clones, 84% appearing once. The CDR3 spans 15 residues. Germline V CDR1 and CDR2: MGHRA, YSYEKL. Trimming shortened V by 4 bases and J by 4 bases, and 14 bases separated the two germline ends. The specimen was PBMCs or T cells enriched from blood (not recorded which). The rearrangement uses TRBV4-1 and TRBJ1-3, with D maybe TRBD1 (6 bases). The clonotype was recovered from a man aged 25 to 40 with acute COVID-19. The CDR3: CASSPLGAPGNTIYF. The CDR3 DNA reads as TGCGCCAGCAGCCCCTTGGGGGCGCCGGGAAACACCATATATTTT.